The rows below give T cell receptor beta chains drawn from one sample of a study of T-cell reconstitution after alpha-beta-depleted transplantation in children. TCRdb called the PCR reads again in MiXCR, with one record for every CDR3 protein. The table records fewer than 550,000 distinct CDR3 sequences, around 10% of them present only once. The sequencing used PBMCs, mostly from graft donor cells, collected 180 days after TCRalphabeta/CD19-depleted stem cell transplant. The receptors here all came from a female patient between 2 and 15 years old who had a stem cell transplant for aplastic anemia, so the T cells may come from the graft donor. The CDR3 runs from the conserved cysteine through the conserved F or W. Each record gives: clone size, J gene, V gene, D gene, CDR3 DNA, CDR3 protein. A D gene is named only where the DNA matches it firmly. A row's size may be missing; if present it is once, few, many or a size class.

>NA|TRBJ2-2|TRBV5-1|NA
TGCGCCAGCAGCTTGGCCAGGGCGGTCGGGGAGCTGTTTTTT
CASSLARAVGELFF
>few|TRBJ1-1|TRBV7-2|NA
TGTGCCAGCAGCCCGGGGGTAGGGACTGAAGCTTTCTTT
CASSPGVGTEAFF
>many|TRBJ2-7|TRBV20-1|TRBD2
TGCAGTGCTAGACCCCCGGGGACTACCTACGAGCAGTACTTC
CSARPPGTTYEQYF
>NA|TRBJ2-5|TRBV7-2|NA
TGTGCCAGCAGTCATAGTGGGGGACAAGAGACCCAGTACTTC
CASSHSGGQETQYF
>many|TRBJ2-1|TRBV29-1|NA
TGCAGCGTGGGACGGGGGGCTTACGACAATGAGCAGTTCTTC
CSVGRGAYDNEQFF
>NA|TRBJ2-1|TRBV12-5|NA
TGTGCTAGTGGTTTGGAACAATACGGCCCATTTGGTGAGCAGTTCTTC
CASGLEQYGPFGEQFF
>NA|TRBJ2-2|TRBV20-1|NA
TGCAGTGCGGGCAAAGGGAGTGCCACCGGGGAGCTGTTTTTT
CSAGKGSATGELFF
>NA|TRBJ2-7|TRBV5-6|TRBD1
TGTGCCAGCAGCTCCCGATTAAGGACAGGGAAGGACGAGCAGTACTTC
CASSSRLRTGKDEQYF
>NA|TRBJ1-6|TRBV28|NA
TGTGCCAGCAGTTTAGGGTATAATTCACCCCTCCACTTT
CASSLGYNSPLHF
>NA|TRBJ1-2|TRBV28|TRBD1
TGTGCCAGCAGTCCAGGGACAGGGATACGCTACACCTTC
CASSPGTGIRYTF
>few|TRBJ2-7|TRBV21-1|NA
TGTGCCAGCAAAAGACTAGCGGGAGGGCCGGGACAGTACTTC
CASKRLAGGPGQYF
>NA|TRBJ2-1|TRBV29-1|TRBD2
TGCAGCGTTGTCCGACTAGCGGATTACAATGAGCAGTTCTTC
CSVVRLADYNEQFF
>NA|TRBJ2-6|TRBV11-3|NA
TGTGCCAGCAGCTTCTCGTGGGGGTTCGATTCTGGGGCCAACGTCCTGACTTTC
CASSFSWGFDSGANVLTF
>few|TRBJ2-2|TRBV7-8|TRBD1
TGTGCCAGCAGCGGGGCCGGGACAGGGAACACCGGGGAGCTGTTTTTT
CASSGAGTGNTGELFF
>few|TRBJ2-7|TRBV20-1|TRBD1
TGCAGTGCTAGAATGGGACAGGGGTCGCTTCCCTACGAGCAGTACTTC
CSARMGQGSLPYEQYF
>few|TRBJ2-7|TRBV18|TRBD2
TGTGCCAGCTCACATCCGGGACTAGCGGTTTACTACGAGCAGTACTTC
CASSHPGLAVYYEQYF
>few|TRBJ2-1|TRBV27|NA
TGTGCCAGCAGATCAAGTTCCTACAGAAGCTCCTACAATGAGCAGTTCTTC
CASRSSSYRSSYNEQFF
>NA|TRBJ1-5|TRBV5-1|NA
TGCGCCAGCAGCTTGGGGTCAGGGGTCGGTCAGCCCCAGCATTTT
CASSLGSGVGQPQHF
>few|TRBJ2-2|TRBV12-3/TRBV12-4|NA
TGTGCCAGTAGGGGGGGGCCTTGGGAGCTGTTTTTT
CASRGGPWELFF
>NA|TRBJ2-3|TRBV4-3|NA
TGCGCCAGCAGCCCGCAGAGTACTAGCACAGATACGCAGTATTTT
CASSPQSTSTDTQYF
>NA|TRBJ2-2|TRBV28|NA
TGTGCCAGCAGCATGTCGGGCCATGGTGAGGCCGGGGAGCTGTTTTTT
CASSMSGHGEAGELFF
>many|TRBJ1-1|TRBV29-1|TRBD1
TGCAGCGCAGGACAGGGGCGAAACACTGAAGCTTTCTTT
CSAGQGRNTEAFF
>few|TRBJ1-1|TRBV7-9|NA
TGTGCCAGCAGCCTGGGGCGGCCCTCTGAAGCTTTCTTT
CASSLGRPSEAFF
>NA|TRBJ2-7|TRBV20-1|TRBD1
TGCAGTGCTCAGGGACAGGGGGCCTACGAGCAGTACTTC
CSAQGQGAYEQYF
>many|TRBJ1-6|TRBV27|NA
TGTGCCAGCAGTCCCCTGCGAGGGAAAGCGAATTCACCCCTCCACTTT
CASSPLRGKANSPLHF
>few|TRBJ1-4|TRBV7-9|NA
TGTGCCAGCAGCTTGGGGGTCGGGCCCGCAACTAATGAAAAACTGTTTTTT
CASSLGVGPATNEKLFF
>few|TRBJ2-1|TRBV7-6|NA
TGTGCCAGCAGCCCTCTCTCTAGCCAGCAGTTCTTC
CASSPLSSQQFF
>NA|TRBJ2-2|TRBV9|NA
TGTGCCAGCAGCGGAGTTGTAGGAGGCACCGGGGAGCTGTTTTTT
CASSGVVGGTGELFF
>NA|TRBJ1-6|TRBV4-3|NA
TGCGCCAGCAGCCAAGTAGTATCCGGACGAAATTCACCCCTCCACTTT
CASSQVVSGRNSPLHF
>few|TRBJ2-1|TRBV19|NA
TGTGCCAGTAGAAAACAGGGAGGAGGTCAAAATGAGCAGTTCTTC
CASRKQGGGQNEQFF
>many|TRBJ2-5|TRBV24-1|TRBD2
TGTGCCACCAGTGTTCCGATAGCGGGAGTGAAAGAGACCCAGTACTTC
CATSVPIAGVKETQYF
>many|TRBJ2-7|TRBV20-1|NA
TGCAGTGCTCGACTTATAGAGCAGTACTTC
CSARLIEQYF
>NA|TRBJ2-3|TRBV7-8|TRBD1
TGTGCCAGCAGCTTTGGGGACAGGGGTTCCACAGATACGCAGTATTTT
CASSFGDRGSTDTQYF
>few|TRBJ2-1|TRBV6-2/TRBV6-3|NA
TGTGCCAGCAGTTACTTCGATAGCGAGGGCTACAATGAGCAGTTCTTC
CASSYFDSEGYNEQFF
>NA|TRBJ2-6|TRBV12-5|NA
TGTGCTAGTGGTTTCAGGATAGGGGCCGGGCCTGGGGCCAACGTCCTGACTTTC
CASGFRIGAGPGANVLTF
>few|TRBJ2-2|TRBV20-1|NA
TGCAGTGCTAGACCCGAAGGGACTTTGAACACCGGGGAGCTGTTTTTT
CSARPEGTLNTGELFF
>few|TRBJ2-5|TRBV25-1|NA
TGTGCCAGCAGTGAATATCGGGGGGACACGATCCAAGAGACCCAGTACTTC
CASSEYRGDTIQETQYF
>few|TRBJ2-7|TRBV27|TRBD1
TGTGCCAGCAGCCAGACAGGGCAGTACTACGAGCAGTACTTC
CASSQTGQYYEQYF
>NA|TRBJ2-1|TRBV12-3/TRBV12-4|NA
TGTGCCAGCAGTTTTTACAGGCTTGAGCAGTTCTTC
CASSFYRLEQFF
>few|TRBJ1-3|TRBV6-5|TRBD1
TGTGCCAGCAGTTACTATCGGACAGGGAGGGGAAACACCATATATTTT
CASSYYRTGRGNTIYF
>NA|TRBJ1-2|TRBV12-3/TRBV12-4|TRBD1
TGTGCCAGCAGTTTGGGGACAGGAATGCGTGGCTACACCTTC
CASSLGTGMRGYTF
>many|TRBJ1-5|TRBV15|NA
TGTGCCACCAGCAGAGATTTCGGTCAGCCCCAGCATTTT
CATSRDFGQPQHF